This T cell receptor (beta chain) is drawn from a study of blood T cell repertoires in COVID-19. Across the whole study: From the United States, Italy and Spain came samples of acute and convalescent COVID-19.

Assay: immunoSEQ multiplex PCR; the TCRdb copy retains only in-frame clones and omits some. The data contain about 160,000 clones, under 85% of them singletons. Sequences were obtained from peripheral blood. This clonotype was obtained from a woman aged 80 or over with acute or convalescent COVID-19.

CDR3 sequence: CAWSFGLDDEQFF. The CDR3 nucleotides are TGTGCCTGGAGTTTTGGACTAGACGATGAGCAGTTCTTC. The gene calls are TRBV30 and TRBJ2-1; 7 positions agree with TRBD2. This CDR3 is built from 13 residues. Trimming at V came to 2 bases and at J to 8 bases, leaving 6 bases not matched to a gene. The germline CDR1 and CDR2 sequences are GTSNPN and SVGIG (reference sequence).